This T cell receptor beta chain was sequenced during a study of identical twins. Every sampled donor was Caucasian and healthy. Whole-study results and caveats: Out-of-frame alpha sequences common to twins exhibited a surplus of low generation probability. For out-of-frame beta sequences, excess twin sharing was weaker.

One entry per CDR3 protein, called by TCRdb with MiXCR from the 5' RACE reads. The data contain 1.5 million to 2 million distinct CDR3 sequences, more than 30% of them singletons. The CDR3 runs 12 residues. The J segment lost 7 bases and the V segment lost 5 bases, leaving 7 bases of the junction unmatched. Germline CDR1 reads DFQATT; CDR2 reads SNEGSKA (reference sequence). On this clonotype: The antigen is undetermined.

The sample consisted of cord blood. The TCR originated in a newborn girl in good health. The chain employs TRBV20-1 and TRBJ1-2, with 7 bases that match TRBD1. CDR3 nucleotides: TGCAGTGCTCCTAAGGGGGCGGGTGGCTACACCTTC. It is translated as CSAPKGAGGYTF.